These T cell receptor beta chains were read from a single sample in a study of cytomegalovirus exposure and HLA in healthy donors. The repertoire was sequenced with immunoSEQ multiplex PCR; TCRdb's copy has only in-frame clones and lacks some. The sample yields 100,000 to 120,000 clones, 78% seen once. The material sequenced was PBMCs. All receptors derive from a woman aged 30 to 39 in good health and CMV-seronegative. Each CDR3 is given with its conserved first and last residue. Each record gives: J gene, clone size, D gene, V gene, CDR3 length, CDR3 protein, CDR3 DNA. A D gene is named only where the DNA matches it firmly. Size is omitted from some rows. Given values are once, few, many or a class for expanded clones.

TRBJ2-7 | once | TRBD2 | TRBV27 | 14 | CASRLAGDAYEQYF | TGTGCCAGCAGACTAGCGGGAGACGCCTACGAGCAGTACTTC
TRBJ2-4 | few | NA | TRBV28 | 13 | CASTDSSKNIQYF | TGTGCCAGCACCGACAGCTCCAAAAACATTCAGTACTTC
TRBJ2-1 | NA | TRBD2 | TRBV30 | 16 | CAWSGTSGGIYNEQFF | TGTGCCTGGAGTGGTACTAGCGGGGGCATTTACAATGAGCAGTTCTTC
TRBJ1-6 | NA | TRBD1 | TRBV5-4 | 16 | CASSLGGTALNSPLHF | TGTGCCAGCAGCTTGGGCGGGACAGCCCTTAATTCACCCCTCCACTTT
TRBJ1-1 | NA | TRBD1 | TRBV28 | 15 | CACTGVEEWNTEAFF | TGTGCCTGCACAGGGGTAGAGGAATGGAACACTGAAGCTTTCTTT
TRBJ1-6 | NA | NA | TRBV4-3 | 17 | CASSLTGSSGYNSPLHF | TGCGCCAGCAGCCTTACAGGGTCGTCGGGCTATAATTCACCCCTCCACTTT
TRBJ2-7 | NA | NA | TRBV5-6 | 13 | CASSAGVSYEQYF | TGTGCCAGCAGCGCAGGGGTCTCCTACGAGCAGTACTTC
TRBJ2-1 | NA | TRBD1 | TRBV13 | 15 | CASSRGQFSYNEQFF | TGTGCCAGCAGCAGGGGACAGTTCTCCTACAATGAGCAGTTCTTC
TRBJ2-7 | NA | NA | TRBV9 | 15 | CASSVGGGGFYEQYF | TGTGCCAGCAGCGTAGGTGGAGGGGGCTTCTACGAGCAGTACTTC
TRBJ2-2 | once | TRBD2 | TRBV5-4 | 13 | CASSLAGGDGLFF | TGTGCCAGCAGCTTGGCCGGGGGGGACGGTCTGTTTTTT
TRBJ2-7 | NA | NA | TRBV5-1 | 16 | CASSHGRGMNSYEQYF | TGCGCCAGCAGCCATGGACGGGGAATGAATAGCTACGAGCAGTACTTC
TRBJ1-2 | NA | NA | TRBV30 | 13 | CAWSGLSDYGYTF | TGTGCCTGGAGTGGGTTGTCGGACTATGGCTACACCTTC
TRBJ1-5 | NA | NA | TRBV30 | 15 | CAWRGAEGPSQPQHF | TGTGCCTGGAGGGGGGCTGAGGGCCCGAGTCAGCCCCAGCATTTT
TRBJ2-1 | NA | TRBD2 | TRBV7-3 | 14 | CASSLSGSDNEQFF | TGTGCCAGCAGCCTTAGCGGGAGTGACAATGAGCAGTTCTTC
TRBJ2-3 | NA | NA | TRBV7-3 | 15 | CASSLSGGKVDTQYF | TGTGCCAGCAGCTTAAGTGGGGGGAAGGTAGATACGCAGTATTTT
TRBJ2-7 | few | TRBD1 | TRBV5-1 | 15 | CASSLGDRASYEQYF | TGCGCCAGCAGCTTGGGAGACAGGGCTTCCTACGAGCAGTACTTC
TRBJ1-1 | NA | NA | TRBV30 | 14 | CAWSVLRGSTEAFF | TGTGCCTGGAGTGTACTACGGGGTAGCACTGAAGCTTTCTTT
TRBJ1-3 | once | NA | TRBV6-5 | 16 | CASSYSTGTSGNTIYF | TGTGCCAGCAGTTACTCAACAGGAACTTCTGGAAACACCATATATTTT
TRBJ2-7 | NA | TRBD1 | TRBV19 | 13 | CASSRTGGYEQYF | TGTGCCAGTAGTAGGACAGGGGGCTACGAGCAGTACTTC
TRBJ2-1 | NA | NA | TRBV30 | 12 | CAWSVLYNEQFF | TGTGCCTGGAGTGTACTCTACAATGAGCAGTTCTTC
TRBJ2-7 | NA | TRBD1 | TRBV18 | 14 | CASSPRGQGYEQYF | TGTGCCAGCTCACCAAGGGGACAGGGCTACGAGCAGTACTTC
TRBJ1-2 | NA | NA | TRBV4-2 | 13 | CASSQDSNYGYTF | TGTGCCAGCAGCCAGGACAGTAACTATGGCTACACCTTC
TRBJ2-3 | NA | NA | TRBV7-9 | 16 | CASSQGGGELADTQYF | TGTGCCAGCAGTCAAGGAGGGGGGGAATTAGCAGATACGCAGTATTTT
TRBJ2-2 | NA | NA | TRBV4-2 | 16 | CASSQSRGGGTGELFF | TGTGCCAGCAGCCAATCTAGGGGAGGGGGCACCGGGGAGCTGTTTTTT
TRBJ2-2 | NA | NA | TRBV2 | 14 | CASREPSGTGELFF | TGTGCCAGCAGGGAACCCAGCGGCACCGGGGAGCTGTTTTTT
TRBJ2-3 | NA | TRBD2 | TRBV7-6 | 18 | CASSLGWGGGRATDTQYF | TGTGCCAGCAGCTTAGGGTGGGGAGGCGGGAGGGCCACAGATACGCAGTATTTT
TRBJ2-1 | NA | NA | TRBV18 | 14 | CASRMGSSYNEQFF | TGTGCCAGCCGGATGGGGAGCTCCTACAATGAGCAGTTCTTC
TRBJ2-5 | NA | NA | TRBV7-2 | 16 | CASSPAAGTGKETQYF | TGTGCCAGCAGCCCTGCCGCGGGGACCGGGAAAGAGACCCAGTACTTC
TRBJ2-7 | NA | TRBD1 | TRBV29-1 | 13 | CSVGTGGAYEQYF | TGCAGCGTTGGGACAGGGGGCGCATACGAGCAGTACTTC
TRBJ2-3 | NA | TRBD2 | TRBV30 | 11 | CAWTSGLTQYF | TGTGCCTGGACTAGCGGGCTTACGCAGTATTTT
TRBJ1-5 | NA | TRBD1 | TRBV27 | 13 | CATAIQGNQPQHF | TGTGCCACCGCAATACAGGGGAATCAGCCCCAGCATTTT
TRBJ2-1 | NA | NA | TRBV28 | 16 | CASSVPGFQSYNEQFF | TGTGCCAGCAGTGTCCCAGGCTTCCAATCCTACAATGAGCAGTTCTTC
TRBJ1-1 | NA | TRBD1 | TRBV6-5 | 15 | CASSRNSDRGSVAFF | TGTGCCAGCAGTCGCAACTCGGACAGGGGAAGTGTGGCTTTCTTT
TRBJ2-1 | NA | NA | TRBV6-1 | 14 | CASRTSGVYNEQFF | TGTGCCAGCCGCACGTCAGGGGTCTACAATGAGCAGTTCTTC
TRBJ2-3 | once | NA | TRBV7-2 | 15 | CASSLGTRSTDTQYF | TGTGCCAGCAGCTTAGGAACCAGAAGCACAGATACGCAGTATTTT
TRBJ2-7 | NA | NA | TRBV28 | 17 | CASSLDTHKEGLYEQYF | TGTGCCAGCAGTCTAGACACCCATAAGGAGGGGCTGTACGAGCAGTACTTC
TRBJ1-2 | NA | TRBD1 | TRBV28 | 13 | CASRLQGNYGYTF | TGTGCCAGCAGGTTACAGGGGAACTATGGCTACACCTTC
TRBJ1-1 | few | NA | TRBV4-3 | 14 | CASSPWTDPDEAFF | TGCGCCAGCAGCCCCTGGACAGATCCCGACGAAGCTTTCTTT
TRBJ2-7 | NA | TRBD1 | TRBV4-1 | 15 | CASSQTGTGPNEQYF | TGCGCCAGCAGCCAAACCGGGACAGGGCCCAACGAGCAGTACTTC
TRBJ2-5 | NA | TRBD2 | TRBV6-5 | 16 | CASSYGYSGAGETQYF | TGTGCCAGCAGTTACGGGTATAGCGGGGCCGGGGAGACCCAGTACTTC
TRBJ2-6 | once | NA | TRBV5-1 | 16 | CASSLGGSSGANVLTF | TGCGCCAGCAGCTTGGGAGGCAGCTCTGGGGCCAACGTCCTGACTTTC
TRBJ2-7 | few | TRBD1 | TRBV30 | 16 | CAWSVHGTGAFYEQYF | TGTGCCTGGAGTGTACATGGGACAGGGGCTTTTTACGAGCAGTACTTC
TRBJ1-5 | NA | NA | TRBV6-5 | 13 | CATLAGLGQPQHF | TGTGCCACCTTGGCGGGGCTTGGTCAGCCCCAGCATTTT
TRBJ1-2 | NA | NA | TRBV27 | 12 | CASSLSGYGYTF | TGTGCCAGCAGTTTAAGCGGCTATGGCTACACCTTC
TRBJ1-1 | NA | TRBD1 | TRBV9 | 12 | CASSIGTGRAFF | TGTGCCAGCAGCATCGGGACAGGGAGGGCTTTCTTT
TRBJ1-2 | NA | TRBD1 | TRBV30 | 14 | CAWSTGVVVYGYTF | TGTGCCTGGAGCACAGGGGTGGTGGTCTATGGCTACACCTTC
TRBJ1-2 | NA | NA | TRBV28 | 17 | CASSSSSGGQGSHGYTF | TGTGCCAGCAGTTCATCGTCCGGTGGGCAGGGATCGCATGGCTACACCTTC
TRBJ1-1 | many | TRBD1 | TRBV6-5 | 15 | CASSSPTGWNTEAFF | TGTGCCAGCAGTTCGCCGACAGGGTGGAACACTGAAGCTTTCTTT
TRBJ2-7 | NA | NA | TRBV29-1 | 15 | CSVVGGGRTTYEQYF | TGCAGCGTTGTGGGGGGAGGACGAACCACCTACGAGCAGTACTTC
TRBJ2-7 | NA | TRBD1 | TRBV30 | 14 | CAWRHTQQGYEQYF | TGTGCCTGGAGACACACGCAACAGGGGTACGAGCAGTACTTC
TRBJ2-7 | NA | NA | TRBV7-8 | 14 | CASSFRDVASSRNF | TGTGCCAGCAGCTTCAGAGACGTAGCGTCGAGTAGGAACTTC
TRBJ2-7 | once | TRBD1 | TRBV5-4 | 14 | CASSLDRIPYEQYF | TGTGCCAGCAGCCTGGACAGGATCCCCTACGAGCAGTACTTC
TRBJ2-2 | NA | NA | TRBV4-2 | 15 | CASSQLDMNTGELFF | TGTGCCAGCAGCCAACTCGACATGAACACCGGGGAGCTGTTTTTT
TRBJ1-2 | NA | TRBD1 | TRBV5-1 | 11 | CASSEGTADTF | TGCGCCAGCAGCGAAGGGACAGCGGACACCTTC
TRBJ2-5 | NA | TRBD1 | TRBV30 | 13 | CANVPQGEETQYF | TGTGCCAACGTACCCCAGGGGGAAGAGACCCAGTACTTC
TRBJ1-6 | NA | TRBD1 | TRBV5-8 | 15 | CASTNRQGENSPLHF | TGTGCCAGCACCAACCGACAGGGGGAGAATTCACCCCTCCACTTT
TRBJ1-5 | NA | TRBD1 | TRBV9 | 20 | CASSVEAGQGNRVSNQPQHF | TGTGCCAGCAGCGTAGAGGCGGGACAGGGGAATCGAGTAAGCAATCAGCCCCAGCATTTT
TRBJ2-5 | NA | NA | TRBV28 | 14 | CASSLSGKRETQYF | TGTGCCAGCAGTTTATCCGGAAAGCGCGAGACCCAGTACTTC